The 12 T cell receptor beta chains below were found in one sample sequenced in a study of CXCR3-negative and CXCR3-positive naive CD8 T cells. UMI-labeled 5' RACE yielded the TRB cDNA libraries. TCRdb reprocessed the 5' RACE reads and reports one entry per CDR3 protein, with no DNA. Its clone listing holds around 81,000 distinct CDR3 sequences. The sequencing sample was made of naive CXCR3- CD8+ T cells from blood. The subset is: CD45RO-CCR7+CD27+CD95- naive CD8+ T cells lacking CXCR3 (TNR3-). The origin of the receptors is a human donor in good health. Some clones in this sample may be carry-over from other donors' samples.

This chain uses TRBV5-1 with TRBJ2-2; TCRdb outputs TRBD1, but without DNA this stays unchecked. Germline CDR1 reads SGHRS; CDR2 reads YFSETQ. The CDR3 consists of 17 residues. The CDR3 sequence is CASSLAGTPTNTGELFF.

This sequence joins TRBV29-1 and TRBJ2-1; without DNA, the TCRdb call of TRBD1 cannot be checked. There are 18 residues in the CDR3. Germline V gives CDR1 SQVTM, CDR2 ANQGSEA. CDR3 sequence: CSVDGQGVVKGSYNEQFF.

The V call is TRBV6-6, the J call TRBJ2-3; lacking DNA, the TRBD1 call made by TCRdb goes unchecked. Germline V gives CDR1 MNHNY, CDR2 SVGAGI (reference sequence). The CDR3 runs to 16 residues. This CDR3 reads CASFPIQGTSTDTQYF.

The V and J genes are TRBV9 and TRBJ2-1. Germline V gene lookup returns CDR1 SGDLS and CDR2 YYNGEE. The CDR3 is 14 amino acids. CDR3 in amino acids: CASSGSSSYNEQFF.

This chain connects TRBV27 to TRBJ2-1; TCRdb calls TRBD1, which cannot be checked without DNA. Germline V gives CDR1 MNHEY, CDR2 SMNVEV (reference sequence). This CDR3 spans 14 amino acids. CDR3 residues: CASRWDIRNNEQFF.

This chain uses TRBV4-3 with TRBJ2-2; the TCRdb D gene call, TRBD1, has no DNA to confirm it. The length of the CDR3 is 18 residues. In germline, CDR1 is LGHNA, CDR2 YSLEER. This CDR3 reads CASSQDAPTGGHTGELFF.

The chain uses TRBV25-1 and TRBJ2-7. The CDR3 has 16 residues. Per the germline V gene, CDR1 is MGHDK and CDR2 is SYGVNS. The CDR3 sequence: CASSEVVQESSYEQYF.

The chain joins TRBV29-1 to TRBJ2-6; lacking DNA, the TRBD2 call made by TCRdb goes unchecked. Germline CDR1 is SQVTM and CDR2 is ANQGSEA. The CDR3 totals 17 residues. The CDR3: CSVFSGTLRSGANVLTF.

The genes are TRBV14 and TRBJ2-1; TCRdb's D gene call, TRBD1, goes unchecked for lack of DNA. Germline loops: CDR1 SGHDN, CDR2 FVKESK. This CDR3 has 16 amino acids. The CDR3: CASSQAATGESNEQFF.

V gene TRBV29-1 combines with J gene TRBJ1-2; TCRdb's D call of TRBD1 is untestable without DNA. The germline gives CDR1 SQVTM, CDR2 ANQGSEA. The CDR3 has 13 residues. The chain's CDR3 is CSVDRTGPEEYTF.

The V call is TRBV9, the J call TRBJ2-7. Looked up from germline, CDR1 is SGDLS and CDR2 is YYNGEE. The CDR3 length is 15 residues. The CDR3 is CASSPWPSVNHEQYF.

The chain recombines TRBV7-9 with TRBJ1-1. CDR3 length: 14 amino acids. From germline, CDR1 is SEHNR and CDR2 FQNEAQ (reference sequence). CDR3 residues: CASSLANVNTEAFF.